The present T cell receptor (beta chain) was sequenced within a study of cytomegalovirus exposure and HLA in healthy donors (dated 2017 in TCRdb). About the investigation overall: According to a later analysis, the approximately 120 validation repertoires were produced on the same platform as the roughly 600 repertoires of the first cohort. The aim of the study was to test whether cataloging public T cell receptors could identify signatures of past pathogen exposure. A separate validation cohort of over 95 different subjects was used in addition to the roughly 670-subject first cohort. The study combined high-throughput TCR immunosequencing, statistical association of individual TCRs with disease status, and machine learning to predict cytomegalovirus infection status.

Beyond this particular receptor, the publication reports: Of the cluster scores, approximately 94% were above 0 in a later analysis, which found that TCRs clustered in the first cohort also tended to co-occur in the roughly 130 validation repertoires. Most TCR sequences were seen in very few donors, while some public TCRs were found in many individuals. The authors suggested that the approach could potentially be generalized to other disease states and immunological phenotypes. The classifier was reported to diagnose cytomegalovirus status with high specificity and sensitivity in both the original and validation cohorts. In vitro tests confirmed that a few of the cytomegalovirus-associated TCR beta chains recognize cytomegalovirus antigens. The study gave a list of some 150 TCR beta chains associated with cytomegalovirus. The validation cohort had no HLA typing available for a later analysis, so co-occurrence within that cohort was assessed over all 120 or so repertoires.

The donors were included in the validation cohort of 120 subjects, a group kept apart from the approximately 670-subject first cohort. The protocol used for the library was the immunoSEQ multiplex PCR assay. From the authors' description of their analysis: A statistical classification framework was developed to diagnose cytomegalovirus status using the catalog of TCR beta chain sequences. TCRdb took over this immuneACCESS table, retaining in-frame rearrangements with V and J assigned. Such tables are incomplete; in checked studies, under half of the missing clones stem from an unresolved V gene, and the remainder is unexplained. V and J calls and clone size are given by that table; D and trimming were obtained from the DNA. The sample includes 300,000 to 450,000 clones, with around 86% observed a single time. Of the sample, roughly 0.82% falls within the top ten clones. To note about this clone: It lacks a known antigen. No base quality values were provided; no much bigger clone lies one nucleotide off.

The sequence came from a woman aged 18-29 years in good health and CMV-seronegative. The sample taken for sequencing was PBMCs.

The bases read TGCGCCAGCAGCGGTCCAGGGGGCGCCGGTCAGCCCCAGCATTTT. Protein translation: CASSGPGGAGQPQHF. The rearrangement combines TRBV4-1 with TRBJ1-5; 8 bases in the junction line up with TRBD1. The germline V and J ends show losses of 5 bases and 6 bases respectively, and no gene match explains 9 bases of the junction. The CDR3 starts with the cysteine, ends with the phenylalanine, and has 15 residues. The only DNA kept is the CDR3, 45 bases in frame from the first base. Sequences MGHRA (CDR1) and YSYEKL (CDR2) are obtained from the germline V gene.